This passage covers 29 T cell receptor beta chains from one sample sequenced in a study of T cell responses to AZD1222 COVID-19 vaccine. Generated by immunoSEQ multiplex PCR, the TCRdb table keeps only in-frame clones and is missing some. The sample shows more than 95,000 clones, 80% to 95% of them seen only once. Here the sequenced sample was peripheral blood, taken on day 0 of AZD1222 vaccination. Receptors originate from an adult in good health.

The CDR3 reads CASSVGGGGAELFF. The CDR3 DNA reads TGTGCCAGCAGCGTAGGGGGAGGGGGCGCTGAACTGTTTTTT. The chain employs TRBV9 and TRBJ1-4, with 7 bases matching TRBD1. Germline CDR1 SGDLS, CDR2 YYNGEE. The CDR3 loop spans 14 amino acids. V was pared by 0 bases and J by 12 bases, with 8 bases of the junction left unmatched.

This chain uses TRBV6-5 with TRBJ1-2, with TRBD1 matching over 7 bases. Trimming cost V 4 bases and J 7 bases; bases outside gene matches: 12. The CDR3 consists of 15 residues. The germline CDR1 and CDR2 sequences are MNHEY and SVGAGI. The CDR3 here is CASSSTGSLVRGYTF. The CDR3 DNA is TGTGCCAGCAGTTCGACAGGGTCTCTGGTTCGTGGCTACACCTTC.

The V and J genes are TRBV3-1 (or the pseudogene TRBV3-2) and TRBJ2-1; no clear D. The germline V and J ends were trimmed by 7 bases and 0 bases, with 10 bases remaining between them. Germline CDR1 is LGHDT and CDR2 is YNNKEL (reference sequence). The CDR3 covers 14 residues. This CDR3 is CASTTASSYNEQFF. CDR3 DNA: TGTGCCAGCACCACTGCGTCCTCCTACAATGAGCAGTTCTTC.

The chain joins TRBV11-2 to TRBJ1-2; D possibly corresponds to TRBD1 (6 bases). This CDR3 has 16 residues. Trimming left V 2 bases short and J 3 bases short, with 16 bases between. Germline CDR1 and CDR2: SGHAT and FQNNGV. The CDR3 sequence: CASSLRYRDKDYGYTF. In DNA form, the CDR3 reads TGTGCCAGCAGCTTAAGGTACAGGGATAAGGACTATGGCTACACCTTC.

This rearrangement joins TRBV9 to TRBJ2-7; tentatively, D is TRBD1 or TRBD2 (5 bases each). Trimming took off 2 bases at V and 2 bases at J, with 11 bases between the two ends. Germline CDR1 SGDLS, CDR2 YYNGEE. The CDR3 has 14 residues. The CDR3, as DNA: TGTGCCAGCAGCGTCGGGACGGAACCCTACGAGCAGTACTTC. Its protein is CASSVGTEPYEQYF.

This CDR3 is CASTFIPSGGANEQFF. DNA for the CDR3: TGTGCCAGCACCTTCATACCTAGCGGGGGGGCCAATGAGCAGTTCTTC. The chain links TRBV7-8 to TRBJ2-1, with 12 bases that match TRBD2. This CDR3 is built from 16 residues. CDR1 is SGHVS and CDR2 is FQNEAQ in the germline V gene. The ends lost 7 bases at V and 6 bases at J; junction bases unmatched: 10.

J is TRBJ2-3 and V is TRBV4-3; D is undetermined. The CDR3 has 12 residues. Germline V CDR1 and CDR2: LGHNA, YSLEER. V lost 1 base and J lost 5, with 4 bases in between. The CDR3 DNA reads TGCGCCAGCAGCCAAGGTCGAGATACGCAGTATTTT. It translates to CASSQGRDTQYF.

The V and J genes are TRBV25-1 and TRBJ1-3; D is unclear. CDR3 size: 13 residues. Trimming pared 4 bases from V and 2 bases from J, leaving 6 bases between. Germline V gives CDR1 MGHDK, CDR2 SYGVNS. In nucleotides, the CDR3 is TGTGCCAGCAGTGGCCATCCTGGAAACACCATATATTTT. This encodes CASSGHPGNTIYF.

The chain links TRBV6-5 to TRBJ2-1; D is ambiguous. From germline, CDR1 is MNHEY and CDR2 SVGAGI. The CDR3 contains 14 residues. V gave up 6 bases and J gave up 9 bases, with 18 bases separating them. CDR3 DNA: TGTGCCAGCAGCGCGGTGGGCGCGTGGGGTGAGCAGTTCTTC. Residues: CASSAVGAWGEQFF.

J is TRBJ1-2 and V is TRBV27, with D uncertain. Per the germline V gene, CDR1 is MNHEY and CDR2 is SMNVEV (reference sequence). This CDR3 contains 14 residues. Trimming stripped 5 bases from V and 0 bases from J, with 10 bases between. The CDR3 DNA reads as TGTGCCAGCAGTATGAAATTCTCTAACTATGGCTACACCTTC. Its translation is CASSMKFSNYGYTF.

The CDR3 DNA follows: TGTGCCAGCAGTCCCCTTGGCAGGGGGCCGTTCACTGAAGCTTTCTTT. This sequence encodes CASSPLGRGPFTEAFF. The chain employs TRBV27 and TRBJ1-1; 8 bases map to TRBD1. The CDR3 has 16 amino acids. The germline CDR1 and CDR2 sequences are MNHEY and SMNVEV (reference sequence). The V gene end was trimmed by 5 bases and the J gene end by 4 bases; junction bases not matched to a gene: 12.

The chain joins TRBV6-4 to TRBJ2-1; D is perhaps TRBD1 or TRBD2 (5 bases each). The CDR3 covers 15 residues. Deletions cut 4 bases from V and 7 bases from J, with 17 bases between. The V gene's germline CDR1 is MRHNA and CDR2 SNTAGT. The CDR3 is CASSVSGTSPNEQFF. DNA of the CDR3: TGTGCCAGCAGTGTGTCCGGGACGTCACCAAATGAGCAGTTCTTC.

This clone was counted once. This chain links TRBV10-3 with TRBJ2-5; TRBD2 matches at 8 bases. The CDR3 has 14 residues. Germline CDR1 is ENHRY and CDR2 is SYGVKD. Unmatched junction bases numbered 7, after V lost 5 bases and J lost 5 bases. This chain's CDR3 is CAISLAGGGETQYF. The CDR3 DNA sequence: TGTGCCATCAGTCTGGCGGGGGGAGGTGAGACCCAGTACTTC.

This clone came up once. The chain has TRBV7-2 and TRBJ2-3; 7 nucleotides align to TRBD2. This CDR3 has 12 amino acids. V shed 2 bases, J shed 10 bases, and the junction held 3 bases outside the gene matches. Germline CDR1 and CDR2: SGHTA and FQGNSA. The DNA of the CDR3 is TGTGCCAGCAGCTTAATCCGGGGGGCGCAGTATTTT. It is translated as CASSLIRGAQYF.

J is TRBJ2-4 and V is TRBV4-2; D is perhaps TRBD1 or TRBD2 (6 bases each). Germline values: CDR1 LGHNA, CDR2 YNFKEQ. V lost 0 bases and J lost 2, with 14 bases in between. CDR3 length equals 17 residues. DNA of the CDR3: TGTGCCAGCAGCCAAGAAGGAGGGGGGCCTTCCAAAAACATTCAGTACTTC. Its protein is CASSQEGGGPSKNIQYF.

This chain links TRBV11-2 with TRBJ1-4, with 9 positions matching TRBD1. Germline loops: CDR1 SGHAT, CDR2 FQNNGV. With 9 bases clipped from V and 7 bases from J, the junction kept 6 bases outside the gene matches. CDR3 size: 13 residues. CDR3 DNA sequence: TGTGCCAGTACAGGGGGCGTCTTTGAAAAACTGTTTTTT. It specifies CASTGGVFEKLFF.

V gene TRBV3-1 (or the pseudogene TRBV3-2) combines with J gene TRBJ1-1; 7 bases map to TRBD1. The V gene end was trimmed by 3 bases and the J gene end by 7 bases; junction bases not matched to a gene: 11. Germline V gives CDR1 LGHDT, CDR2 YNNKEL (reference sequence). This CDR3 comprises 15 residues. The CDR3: CASSHARGQRGEAFF. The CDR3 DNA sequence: TGTGCCAGCAGCCACGCACGGGGACAGCGGGGTGAAGCTTTCTTT.

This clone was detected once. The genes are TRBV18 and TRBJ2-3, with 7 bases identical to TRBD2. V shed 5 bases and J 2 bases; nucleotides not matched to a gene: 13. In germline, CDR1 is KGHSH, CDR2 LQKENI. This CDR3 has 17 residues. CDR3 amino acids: CASSTLARGGNTDTQYF. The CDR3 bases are TGTGCCAGCTCAACCCTGGCTAGGGGAGGGAACACAGATACGCAGTATTTT.

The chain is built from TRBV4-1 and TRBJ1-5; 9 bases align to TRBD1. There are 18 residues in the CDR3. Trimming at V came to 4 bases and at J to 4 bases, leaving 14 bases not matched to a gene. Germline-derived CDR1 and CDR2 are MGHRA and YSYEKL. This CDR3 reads CASSPLLTGGISNQPQHF. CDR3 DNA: TGCGCCAGCAGCCCCCTTTTGACAGGGGGGATTTCTAATCAGCCCCAGCATTTT.

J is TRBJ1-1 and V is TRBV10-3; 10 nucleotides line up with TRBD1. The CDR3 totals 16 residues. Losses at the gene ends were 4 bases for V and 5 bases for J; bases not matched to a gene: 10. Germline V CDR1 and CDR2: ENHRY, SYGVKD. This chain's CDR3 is CAISGGQGKGATEAFF. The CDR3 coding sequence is TGTGCCATCAGTGGGGGACAGGGGAAAGGGGCGACTGAAGCTTTCTTT.

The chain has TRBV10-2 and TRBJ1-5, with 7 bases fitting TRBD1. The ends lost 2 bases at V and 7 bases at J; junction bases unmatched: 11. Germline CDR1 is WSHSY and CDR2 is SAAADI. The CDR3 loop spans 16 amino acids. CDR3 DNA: TGCGCCAGCAGTGAGGGGGTGACAGGGAAGGACCAGCCCCAGCATTTT. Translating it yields CASSEGVTGKDQPQHF.

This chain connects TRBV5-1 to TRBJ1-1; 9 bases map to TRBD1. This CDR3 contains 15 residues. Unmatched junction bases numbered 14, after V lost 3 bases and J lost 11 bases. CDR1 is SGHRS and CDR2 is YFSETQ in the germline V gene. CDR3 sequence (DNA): TGCGCCAGCAGCTCTACTCCGGGACAGGGATCGGTGGCTTTCTTT. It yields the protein CASSSTPGQGSVAFF.

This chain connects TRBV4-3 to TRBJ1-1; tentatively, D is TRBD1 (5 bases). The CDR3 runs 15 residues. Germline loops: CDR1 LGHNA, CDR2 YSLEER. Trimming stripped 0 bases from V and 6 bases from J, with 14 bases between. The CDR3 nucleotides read TGCGCCAGCAGCCAAGACGCGTCAGGGATGGCTGAAGCTTTCTTT. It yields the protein CASSQDASGMAEAFF.

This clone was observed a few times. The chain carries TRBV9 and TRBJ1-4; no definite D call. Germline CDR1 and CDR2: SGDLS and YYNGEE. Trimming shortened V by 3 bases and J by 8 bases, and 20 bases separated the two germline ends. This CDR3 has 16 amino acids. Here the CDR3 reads CASSALDAGLREKLFF. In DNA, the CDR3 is TGTGCCAGCAGCGCCCTTGACGCGGGTTTGAGGGAAAAACTGTTTTTT.

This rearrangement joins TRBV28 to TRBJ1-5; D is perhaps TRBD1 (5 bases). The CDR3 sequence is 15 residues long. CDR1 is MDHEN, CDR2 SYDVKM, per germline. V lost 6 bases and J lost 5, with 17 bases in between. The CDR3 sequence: CASRKTWGAHQPQHF. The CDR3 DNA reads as TGTGCCAGCAGGAAGACTTGGGGCGCGCATCAGCCCCAGCATTTT.

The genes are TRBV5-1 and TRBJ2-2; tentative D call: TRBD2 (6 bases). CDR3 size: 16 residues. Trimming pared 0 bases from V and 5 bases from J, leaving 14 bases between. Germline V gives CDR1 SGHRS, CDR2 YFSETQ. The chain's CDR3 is CASSLDPAGSTGELFF. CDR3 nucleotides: TGCGCCAGCAGCTTGGACCCAGCGGGTTCGACCGGGGAGCTGTTTTTT.

CDR3 loop: CAPSLGGGPFNYGYTF. DNA of the CDR3: TGCGCCCCCAGCTTGGGGGGGGGCCCCTTTAACTATGGCTACACCTTC. The rearrangement links TRBV5-1 to TRBJ1-2; maybe TRBD1 (6 bases). Per germline, CDR1 SGHRS and CDR2 YFSETQ. The V end was cut by 10 bases, the J end by 1 base, with 23 bases between. The CDR3 loop spans 16 amino acids.

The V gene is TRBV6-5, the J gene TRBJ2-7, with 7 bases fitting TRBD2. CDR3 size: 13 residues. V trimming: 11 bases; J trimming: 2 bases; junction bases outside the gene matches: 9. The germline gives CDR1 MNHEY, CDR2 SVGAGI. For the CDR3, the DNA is TGTGCCTCTCACTTTCGGGGGGCCTACGAGCAGTACTTC. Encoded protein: CASHFRGAYEQYF.

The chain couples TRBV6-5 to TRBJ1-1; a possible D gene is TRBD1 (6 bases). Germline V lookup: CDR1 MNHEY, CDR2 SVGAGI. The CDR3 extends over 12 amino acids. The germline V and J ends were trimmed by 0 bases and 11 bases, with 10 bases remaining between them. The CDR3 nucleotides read TGTGCCAGCAGTTACTCAACAGGGAACGCTTTCTTT. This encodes CASSYSTGNAFF.